This TCR beta chain originates from a study of blood T cell repertoires in COVID-19. Study in general: Italy, Spain and the United States were the sources of the convalescent and acute COVID-19 samples. PBMCs, B-cell-depleted T cells, or T cells were the source of the cDNA or gDNA that made up the material.

Germline loops: CDR1 MDHEN, CDR2 SYDVKM. This CDR3 has 14 residues. The ends were cut back, 6 bases at V and 0 bases at J, with 11 bases in the middle. Source study methods: Estimation of nucleated cell counts relied on the amplification of reference gene primers. Sequencing used immunoSEQ multiplex PCR; TCRdb keeps in-frame clones, though not all of them. V and J calls and clone size follow that table, whereas D and trimming were derived from the DNA. The sample gives 100,000 to 150,000 clones, approximately 82% of which show up once; about an eighth is in the top ten. Sequencing input: peripheral blood. The sequence was obtained from a man in his sixties with acute or convalescent COVID-19. This chain links TRBV28 with TRBJ1-1; D is possibly TRBD1 (5 bases). CDR3 nucleotide sequence: TGTGCCAGCAGGCTGACAGCGCTGAACACTGAAGCTTTCTTT. It specifies CASRLTALNTEAFF.